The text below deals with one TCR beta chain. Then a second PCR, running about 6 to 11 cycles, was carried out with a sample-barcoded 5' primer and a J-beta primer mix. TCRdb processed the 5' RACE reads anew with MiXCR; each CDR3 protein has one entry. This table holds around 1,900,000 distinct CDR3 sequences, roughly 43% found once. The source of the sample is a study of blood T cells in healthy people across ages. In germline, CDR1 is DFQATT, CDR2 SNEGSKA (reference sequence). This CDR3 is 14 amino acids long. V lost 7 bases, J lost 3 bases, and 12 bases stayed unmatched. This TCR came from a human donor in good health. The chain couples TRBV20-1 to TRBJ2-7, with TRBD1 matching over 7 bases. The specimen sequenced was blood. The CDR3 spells CSVLDRPGGYEQYF. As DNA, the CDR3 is TGCAGTGTACTGGACAGGCCAGGGGGCTACGAGCAGTACTTC.